A selection of T cell receptor beta chains follows, all from one sample in a study of blood T cell repertoires in COVID-19. Here immunoSEQ multiplex PCR was the method, and the copy in TCRdb shows in-frame clones only, minus some. The table lists roughly 190,000 clones, under 80% of them singletons, with about a sixth in the top ten. The sample taken for sequencing was PBMCs or T cells enriched from blood (not recorded which). All receptors come from a woman aged 45-65 years with acute COVID-19. Each CDR3 is given with its conserved first and last residue. The order of the fields is J gene, clone size, D gene, V gene, CDR3 protein, CDR3 DNA. D genes are given only for firm matches. Size tells how often a clone was seen (once, few, many) or the class of an expanded clone, and some rows leave it out.

>TRBJ1-1|.|.|TRBV27
CASSSLGGDTEAFF
TGTGCCAGCAGTTCCCTCGGGGGGGACACTGAAGCTTTCTTT
>TRBJ2-3|.|TRBD2|TRBV27
CASSSWTSGTTDTQYF
TGTGCCAGCAGTTCCTGGACTAGCGGGACCACAGATACGCAGTATTTT
>TRBJ1-4|.|TRBD1|TRBV7-8
CASSPRDRAEKLFF
TGTGCCAGCAGCCCAAGGGACAGGGCAGAAAAACTGTTTTTT
>TRBJ1-1|.|.|TRBV18
CASSSDSFHTEAFF
TGTGCCAGCTCAAGCGACAGCTTCCACACTGAAGCTTTCTTT
>TRBJ1-6|.|.|TRBV28
CASSFVQITSPLHF
TGTGCCAGCAGTTTTGTCCAGATCACGTCACCCCTCCACTTT
>TRBJ2-5|.|.|TRBV7-9
CASSFVLETQYF
TGTGCCAGCAGCTTCGTATTAGAGACCCAGTACTTC
>TRBJ1-6|.|.|TRBV5-6
CASSSPRQDVVAPLHF
TGTGCCAGCAGCTCGCCCCGACAGGACGTGGTGGCACCCCTCCACTTT
>TRBJ2-3|.|TRBD2|TRBV24-1
CATTGTSFPDTQYF
TGTGCCACCACCGGGACTAGTTTTCCAGATACGCAGTATTTT
>TRBJ2-5|.|.|TRBV10-3
CAISESDILKPFQETQYF
TGTGCCATCAGTGAGTCGGACATCCTTAAACCTTTCCAAGAGACCCAGTACTTC
>TRBJ1-2|few|.|TRBV6-5
CASTKSSDYGYTF
TGTGCCAGCACTAAGAGTAGTGACTATGGCTACACCTTC
>TRBJ1-4|.|.|TRBV11-2
CASSVRYASTNEKLFF
TGTGCCAGCAGCGTACGGTACGCTTCAACTAATGAAAAACTGTTTTTT
>TRBJ2-5|.|.|TRBV10-2
CASSEADQETQYF
TGCGCCAGCAGTGAGGCAGACCAAGAGACCCAGTACTTC
>TRBJ2-3|.|TRBD2|TRBV9
CASTSGAGEADTQYF
TGTGCCAGCACCAGTGGAGCGGGGGAGGCAGATACGCAGTATTTT
>TRBJ1-5|.|TRBD1|TRBV4-1
CASRKEGTGGDQPQHF
TGCGCCAGCAGAAAGGAGGGGACAGGGGGGGATCAGCCCCAGCATTTT
>TRBJ1-5|.|.|TRBV2
CASHSLSNQPQHF
TGTGCCAGCCACTCTCTCAGCAATCAGCCCCAGCATTTT
>TRBJ2-2|.|.|TRBV24-1
CATSDPNTGSGELFF
TGTGCCACCAGTGATCCCAATACAGGGTCCGGGGAGCTGTTTTTT
>TRBJ1-2|.|TRBD1|TRBV18
CASSPVAGGGNYGYTF
TGTGCCAGCTCACCAGTGGCAGGGGGCGGTAACTATGGCTACACCTTC
>TRBJ2-5|.|.|TRBV9
CASSGRDRPPQETQYF
TGTGCCAGCAGCGGGCGGGACAGACCACCCCAAGAGACCCAGTACTTC
>TRBJ2-5|.|.|TRBV5-1
CASSPNWAGQETQYF
TGCGCCAGCAGCCCTAATTGGGCCGGCCAAGAGACCCAGTACTTC
>TRBJ2-3|.|.|TRBV28
CASVGGTDTQYF
TGTGCCAGCGTGGGGGGAACAGATACGCAGTATTTT
>TRBJ2-2|.|.|TRBV5-8
CASSSFERELFF
TGTGCCAGCAGCTCCTTCGAGAGGGAGCTGTTTTTT
>TRBJ1-6|.|.|TRBV28
CATGQYNSPLHF
TGTGCCACCGGACAGTATAATTCACCCCTCCACTTT
>TRBJ1-1|.|.|TRBV11-2
CASSSQFTPGTEAFF
TGTGCCAGCAGCAGCCAATTCACCCCGGGAACTGAAGCTTTCTTT
>TRBJ1-5|.|.|TRBV28
CASHPSRRGQPQHF
TGTGCCAGTCACCCTTCCCGACGGGGTCAGCCCCAGCATTTT
>TRBJ1-2|.|TRBD1|TRBV27
CASSLAGQGGNYGYTF
TGTGCCAGCAGTTTAGCGGGACAGGGGGGTAACTATGGCTACACCTTC
>TRBJ1-2|.|TRBD1|TRBV7-9
CASSTLQGANDYGYTF
TGTGCCAGCAGCACGTTACAGGGGGCTAACGACTATGGCTACACCTTC
>TRBJ1-5|once|TRBD1|TRBV27
CASTPGTGESQPQHF
TGTGCCAGCACCCCCGGGACAGGGGAGAGTCAGCCCCAGCATTTT
>TRBJ2-4|.|.|TRBV11-1
CASSSKTRGAKNIQYF
TGTGCCAGCAGCTCCAAGACCCGAGGAGCCAAAAACATTCAGTACTTC
>TRBJ1-2|.|TRBD1|TRBV7-2
CASSLRDRDYGYTF
TGTGCCAGCAGCTTAAGGGACAGGGACTATGGCTACACCTTC
>TRBJ2-3|.|TRBD1|TRBV6-2/TRBV6-3
CASSLGQRDTQYF
TGTGCCAGCAGCCTGGGACAGAGAGATACGCAGTATTTT
>TRBJ2-1|few|.|TRBV27
CASSLGGSKTPYEQFF
TGTGCCAGCAGTTTAGGCGGGTCGAAAACCCCCTATGAGCAGTTCTTC
>TRBJ1-1|few|.|TRBV19
CASSMGANTEAFF
TGTGCCAGTAGTATGGGAGCGAACACTGAAGCTTTCTTT
>TRBJ2-5|.|.|TRBV7-6
CASSLGHRQGHQETQYF
TGTGCCAGCAGCTTAGGGCACAGACAAGGACATCAAGAGACCCAGTACTTC
>TRBJ1-6|.|.|TRBV9
CASSVGGVGNSPLHF
TGTGCCAGCAGCGTTGGGGGGGTAGGTAATTCACCCCTCCACTTT
>TRBJ2-5|.|.|TRBV7-3
CASSSGPLQAETQYF
TGTGCCAGCAGCTCCGGGCCTCTACAGGCGGAGACCCAGTACTTC
>TRBJ2-3|once|.|TRBV6-5
CASSYGRALSDTQYF
TGTGCCAGCAGTTACGGCCGTGCTCTCTCAGATACGCAGTATTTT
>TRBJ2-2|.|TRBD1|TRBV19
CASSVNSGTGSNGELFF
TGTGCCAGTAGTGTCAACTCCGGGACAGGGTCCAACGGGGAGCTGTTTTTT
>TRBJ2-4|.|TRBD2|TRBV7-9
CASSLAIAGLTNIQYF
TGTGCCAGCAGCTTGGCTATAGCGGGGCTAACAAACATTCAGTACTTC
>TRBJ2-1|few|.|TRBV9
CASSTNPRGASSNEQFF
TGTGCCAGCAGCACCAACCCCCGGGGGGCCTCCTCCAATGAGCAGTTCTTC
>TRBJ1-2|.|.|TRBV7-8
CASSSQIGAGSGYTF
TGTGCCAGCAGCTCCCAAATTGGGGCCGGCTCTGGCTACACCTTC
>TRBJ2-2|once|TRBD1|TRBV28
CASSTPGQGRTGELFF
TGTGCCAGCAGTACTCCGGGACAGGGCCGCACCGGGGAGCTGTTTTTT
>TRBJ2-2|.|.|TRBV7-2
CASSLASGYTGELFF
TGTGCCAGCAGCTTAGCGTCAGGGTACACCGGGGAGCTGTTTTTT
>TRBJ1-1|.|TRBD1|TRBV7-9
CASSWQGARWTEAFF
TGTGCCAGCAGCTGGCAGGGGGCGCGGTGGACTGAAGCTTTCTTT
>TRBJ1-2|.|.|TRBV6-5
CASSSGYGYTF
TGTGCCAGCAGCTCCGGTTATGGCTACACCTTC
>TRBJ1-2|few|TRBD1|TRBV10-2
CASSESTGTGGYTF
TGCGCCAGCAGTGAGTCGACAGGGACGGGCGGCTACACCTTC
>TRBJ1-4|.|.|TRBV3-1/TRBV3-2
CASSQSGTRGNEKLFF
TGTGCCAGCAGCCAATCGGGGACCAGGGGAAATGAAAAACTGTTTTTT
>TRBJ1-3|.|.|TRBV5-4
CASSLNTGPDGSGNTIYF
TGTGCCAGCAGCTTAAATACAGGGCCTGACGGCTCTGGAAACACCATATATTTT
>TRBJ1-5|.|.|TRBV27
CASSLRDTDQPQHF
TGTGCCAGCAGCCTCCGGGACACAGATCAGCCCCAGCATTTT
>TRBJ2-3|few|TRBD1|TRBV28
CASSLTGGPTDTQYF
TGTGCCAGCAGTTTAACAGGGGGGCCCACAGATACGCAGTATTTT